One and the same sample provided the 17 T cell receptor beta chains below, sequenced in a study of blood T cell repertoires in COVID-19. Sequencing was performed with immunoSEQ multiplex PCR; in TCRdb, only in-frame clones are kept and a portion is missing. Counted here are roughly 300,000 clones, 89% occurring once; the ten biggest clones make up about 6.8%. The sequenced sample consisted of peripheral blood. Receptor source: a man aged 18 to 30 who had recovered from COVID-19.

The gene calls are TRBV10-3 and TRBJ2-3, with a possible D match to TRBD2 (5 bases). This CDR3 is built from 12 residues. The V gene lost 10 bases and the J gene lost 0 bases, with 8 bases spanning the gap. The germline CDR1 and CDR2 sequences are ENHRY and SYGVKD. This CDR3 reads CATRESTDTQYF. The DNA for the CDR3 is TGTGCCACCCGGGAAAGCACAGATACGCAGTATTTT.

This chain connects TRBV27 to TRBJ2-2; maybe TRBD2 (5 bases). V was cut by 1 base and J by 0 bases, with 6 bases left in between. This CDR3 comprises 15 residues. Germline V CDR1 and CDR2: MNHEY, SMNVEV (reference sequence). CDR3 loop: CASSLYGTNTGELFF. The CDR3 nucleotides read TGTGCCAGCAGTTTATACGGGACGAACACCGGGGAGCTGTTTTTT.

This clone was detected a few times. The chain employs TRBV7-9 and TRBJ1-3; TRBD1 agrees at 7 bases. This CDR3 has 14 amino acids. J gave up 6 bases and V 6 bases, and 8 bases lay outside the gene matches. CDR1 and CDR2 (germline): SEHNR, FQNEAQ (reference sequence). CDR3 coding DNA: TGTGCCAGCAGGCACGGGACAGAGGCAAACACCATATATTTT. The encoded protein is CASRHGTEANTIYF.

The CDR3 DNA is TGTGCCAGGGTCAGGGACAGGCCCTATGGCTACACCTTC. Encoded protein: CARVRDRPYGYTF. V usage is TRBV6-4 and J usage is TRBJ1-2; 8 bases line up with TRBD1. The CDR3 runs 13 residues. J lost 4 bases, V lost 9 bases, and 7 bases had no gene match. In germline, CDR1 is MRHNA, CDR2 SNTAGT.

The rearrangement uses TRBV28 and TRBJ2-7, with 7 bases lining up with TRBD2. CDR3 length: 15 residues. Germline values: CDR1 MDHEN, CDR2 SYDVKM. Trimming cost V 4 bases and J 0 bases; bases outside gene matches: 6. The DNA for the CDR3 is TGTGCCAGCAGTTCCGGGACTAATAGCTCCTACGAGCAGTACTTC. Encoded protein: CASSSGTNSSYEQYF.

The rearrangement joins TRBV27 to TRBJ1-6; a possible D gene is TRBD1 (6 bases). The germline V gene encodes CDR1 MNHEY and CDR2 SMNVEV (reference sequence). The length of the CDR3 is 15 residues. V was cut by 5 bases and J by 6 bases, with 14 bases left in between. Here the CDR3 reads CASSQQGGRNSPLHF. In DNA, the CDR3 is TGTGCCAGCAGTCAGCAAGGGGGTCGTAATTCACCCCTCCACTTT.

The chain carries TRBV6-5 and TRBJ1-6, with a tentative D call TRBD1 (6 bases). Germline lookup yields CDR1 MNHEY and CDR2 SVGAGI. V was pared by 1 base and J by 7 bases, with 8 bases between. The CDR3 has 14 residues. Here the CDR3 DNA reads TGTGCCAGCAGTTACTTAGACAGGAATTCACCCCTCCACTTT. This sequence encodes CASSYLDRNSPLHF.

The CDR3 is CASSLGTGVVSTEAFF. As DNA, the CDR3 is TGTGCCAGCAGCTTAGGGACAGGGGTGGTAAGCACTGAAGCTTTCTTT. J is TRBJ1-1 and V is TRBV7-9, with TRBD1 matching over 9 bases. CDR1 is SEHNR, CDR2 FQNEAQ, per germline (reference sequence). V lost 1 base and J lost 4; bases outside the gene matches: 7. The CDR3 sequence is 16 residues long.

This chain links TRBV27 with TRBJ2-3; TRBD2 matches at 7 bases. In germline, CDR1 is MNHEY, CDR2 SMNVEV (reference sequence). This CDR3 contains 15 residues. J gave up 6 bases and V 2 bases, and 8 bases lay outside the gene matches. The CDR3 reads CASSLLADHMDTQYF. CDR3 DNA sequence: TGTGCCAGCAGTTTACTAGCGGATCACATGGATACGCAGTATTTT.

DNA for the CDR3: TGTGCCAGTAGAACTAGAGCGGGACTAGCAGAAGAGACCCAGTACTTC. Residues: CASRTRAGLAEETQYF. This rearrangement joins TRBV19 to TRBJ2-5; TRBD2 aligns across 9 bases. The CDR3 contains 16 residues. After removal of 6 bases from V and 3 bases from J, the junction contained 11 bases not matched to a gene. In germline, CDR1 is LNHDA, CDR2 SQIVND (reference sequence). The full variable domain, with the rest looked up from reference TRBV19 and TRBJ2-5, is DGGITQSPKYLFRKEGQNVTLSCEQNLNHDAMYWYRQDPGQGLRLIYYSQIVNDFQKGDIAEGYSVSREKKESFPLTVTSAQKNPTAFYLCASRTRAGLAEETQYFGPGTRLLVL.

This clone occurred once. CDR3 residues: CASTYMVAGTDTQYF. The DNA of the CDR3 is TGTGCCAGCACCTACATGGTAGCGGGCACAGATACGCAGTATTTT. The V and J genes are TRBV2 and TRBJ2-3; D possibly corresponds to TRBD2 (6 bases). From germline, CDR1 is SNHLY and CDR2 FYNNEI. The CDR3 runs to 15 residues. V shed 7 bases and J shed 1 base, with 15 bases lying between them.

The V gene is TRBV9, the J gene TRBJ1-1, with D unresolved. Germline-derived CDR1 and CDR2 are SGDLS and YYNGEE. Trimming stripped 4 bases from V and 1 base from J, with 11 bases between. This CDR3 is 14 amino acids long. CDR3 sequence: CASSPDNANTEAFF. The CDR3 DNA reads TGTGCCAGCAGCCCAGACAACGCGAACACTGAAGCTTTCTTT.

The rearrangement links TRBV4-1 to TRBJ2-1, with 8 positions matching TRBD2. The CDR3 consists of 15 residues. Germline V lookup: CDR1 MGHRA, CDR2 YSYEKL. The V segment lost 3 bases and the J segment 4 bases; nucleotides outside the gene matches: 5. Written as DNA, the CDR3 is TGCGCCAGCAGCCACTCTAGCGGGCCTTACAATGAGCAGTTCTTC. It yields the protein CASSHSSGPYNEQFF.

CDR3 region: CASSLVQTGNTEAFF. The DNA of the CDR3 is TGTGCCAGCAGCTTAGTTCAGACAGGAAACACTGAAGCTTTCTTT. The V and J genes are TRBV7-2 and TRBJ1-1; perhaps TRBD1 as D (6 bases). V lost 1 base to trimming and J lost 2 bases, with 11 bases between them. Germline CDR1 reads SGHTA; CDR2 reads FQGNSA. The CDR3 runs 15 residues. The variable domain in full, with the rest retrieved from reference TRBV7-2 and TRBJ1-1, is GAGVSQSPSNKVTEKGKDVELRCDPISGHTALYWYRQSLGQGLEFLIYFQGNSAPDKSGLPSDRFSAERTGGSVSTLTIQRTQQEDSAVYLCASSLVQTGNTEAFFGQGTRLTVV.

The genes are TRBV29-1 and TRBJ2-3; weak D call: TRBD2 (5 bases). V lost 5 bases to trimming and J lost 1 base, with 10 bases between them. CDR1 is SQVTM, CDR2 ANQGSEA, per germline. CDR3 size: 13 residues. The CDR3 is CSVTLVGTDTQYF. CDR3 bases: TGCAGCGTTACACTAGTGGGCACAGATACGCAGTATTTT.

The V call is TRBV4-2, the J call TRBJ2-3; 11 bases map to TRBD2. The CDR3 is made up of 19 amino acids. J was trimmed by 0 bases and V by 0 bases; bases with no gene match: 8. Germline-derived CDR1 and CDR2 are LGHNA and YNFKEQ. The CDR3 DNA follows: TGTGCCAGCAGCCAAGATCCGCTAGCGGGGGGACCAAGCACAGATACGCAGTATTTT. Translated: CASSQDPLAGGPSTDTQYF.

V is TRBV30 and J is TRBJ1-1, with D uncertain. Germline V gives CDR1 GTSNPN, CDR2 SVGIG (reference sequence). Trimming took off 7 bases at V and 0 bases at J, with 6 bases between the two ends. The CDR3 runs to 11 residues. The CDR3 here is CAFGLNTEAFF. CDR3 bases: TGTGCCTTTGGCCTGAACACTGAAGCTTTCTTT.